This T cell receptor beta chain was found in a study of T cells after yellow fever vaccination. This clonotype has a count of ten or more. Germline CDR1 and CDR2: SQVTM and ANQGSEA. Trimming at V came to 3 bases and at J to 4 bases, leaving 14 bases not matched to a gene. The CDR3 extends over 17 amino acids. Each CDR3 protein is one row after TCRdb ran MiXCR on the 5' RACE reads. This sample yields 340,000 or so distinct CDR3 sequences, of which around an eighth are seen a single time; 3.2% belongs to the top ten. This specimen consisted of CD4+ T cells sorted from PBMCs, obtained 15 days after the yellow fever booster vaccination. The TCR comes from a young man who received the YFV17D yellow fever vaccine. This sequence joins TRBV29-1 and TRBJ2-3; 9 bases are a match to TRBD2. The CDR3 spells CSVESRGGAEVPDTQYF. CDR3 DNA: TGCAGCGTTGAGTCTCGCGGGGGGGCCGAGGTTCCAGATACGCAGTATTTT.